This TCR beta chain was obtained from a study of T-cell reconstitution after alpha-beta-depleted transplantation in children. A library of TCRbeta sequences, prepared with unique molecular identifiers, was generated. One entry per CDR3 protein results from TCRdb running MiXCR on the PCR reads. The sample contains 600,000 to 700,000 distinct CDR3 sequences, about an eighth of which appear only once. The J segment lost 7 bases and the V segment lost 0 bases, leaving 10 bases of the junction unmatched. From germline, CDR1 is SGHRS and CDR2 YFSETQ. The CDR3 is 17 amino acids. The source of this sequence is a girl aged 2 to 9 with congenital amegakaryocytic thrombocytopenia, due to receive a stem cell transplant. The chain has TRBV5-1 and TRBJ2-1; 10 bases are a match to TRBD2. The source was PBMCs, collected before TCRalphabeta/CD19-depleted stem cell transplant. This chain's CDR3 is CASSLVPGVAGGNEQFF. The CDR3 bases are TGCGCCAGCAGCTTGGTTCCTGGGGTAGCGGGAGGAAATGAGCAGTTCTTC.